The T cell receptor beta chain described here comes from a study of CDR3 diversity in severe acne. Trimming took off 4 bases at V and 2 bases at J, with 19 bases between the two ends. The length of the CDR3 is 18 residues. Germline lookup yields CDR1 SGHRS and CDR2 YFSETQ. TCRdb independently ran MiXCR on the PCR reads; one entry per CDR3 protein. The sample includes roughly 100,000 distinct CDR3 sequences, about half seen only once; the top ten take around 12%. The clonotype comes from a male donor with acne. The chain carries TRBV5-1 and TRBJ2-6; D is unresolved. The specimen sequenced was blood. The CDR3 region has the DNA TGCGCCAGCAGCCCCCCCCGGGTTGGCGAGACTGGGGCCAACGTCCTGACTTTC. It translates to CASSPPRVGETGANVLTF.